These 14 T cell receptor beta chains originate from one sample sequenced in a study of T-cell reconstitution after alpha-beta-depleted transplantation in children. The library targeted TCRbeta and was prepared with unique molecular identifiers. One entry per CDR3 protein, called by TCRdb with MiXCR from the PCR reads. The sample has some 200,000 distinct CDR3 sequences, about 8.7% seen once. The sequenced sample was PBMCs, mostly from graft donor cells, obtained 360 days after TCRalphabeta/CD19-depleted stem cell transplant. The receptor source for this set is a male patient aged 2 to 10 who had a stem cell transplant for acute myeloid leukemia, so the T cells may come from the graft donor.

The CDR3 loop reads CASSLGGTYSYEQYF. The CDR3 DNA reads as TGTGCCAGCAGCTTGGGCGGGACTTACTCCTACGAGCAGTACTTC. The chain links TRBV5-5 to TRBJ2-7; D may be TRBD2 (6 bases). The CDR3 contains 15 residues. The germline gives CDR1 SGHKS, CDR2 YYEKEE (reference sequence). V was clipped by 0 bases and J by 0 bases, with 10 bases between them. The full variable domain, rest sourced from reference TRBV5-5 and TRBJ2-7, is DAGVTQSPTHLIKTRGQQVTLRCSPISGHKSVSWYQQVLGQGPQFIFQYYEKEERGRGNFPDRFSARQFPNYSSELNVNALLLGDSALYLCASSLGGTYSYEQYFGPGTRLTVT.

This sequence joins TRBV27 and TRBJ2-7, with TRBD1 identical over 7 bases. J lost 7 bases, V lost 6 bases, and 9 bases had no gene match. The CDR3 covers 13 residues. The germline V gene encodes CDR1 MNHEY and CDR2 SMNVEV (reference sequence). The CDR3 DNA reads TGTGCCAGCAGCTCCAACAGGGGTGGGGAGCAGTACTTC. Its protein is CASSSNRGGEQYF.

This clonotype turned up a few times. The chain links TRBV7-3 to TRBJ2-3, with 8 bases that match TRBD2. The V segment lost 5 bases and the J segment 0 bases; nucleotides outside the gene matches: 7. The CDR3 has 16 residues. The germline V gene has CDR1 SGHTA and CDR2 FQGTGA. The CDR3 here is CASSPIAGTSTDTQYF. The CDR3 DNA sequence: TGTGCCAGCAGCCCAATAGCGGGAACTAGCACAGATACGCAGTATTTT.

This clonotype occurred many times. The chain uses TRBV6-5 and TRBJ2-7, with D tentatively TRBD1 (5 bases). Germline values: CDR1 MNHEY, CDR2 SVGAGI. Trimming shortened V by 6 bases and J by 5 bases, and 11 bases separated the two germline ends. The CDR3 is made up of 12 amino acids. The chain's CDR3 is CASSRDRHEQYF. The CDR3 DNA is TGTGCCAGCAGCCGCGACAGACACGAGCAGTACTTC.

The chain uses TRBV5-1 and TRBJ2-5; D gene unclear. The CDR3 totals 14 residues. The V end lost 3 bases, the J end lost 5 bases, and 14 bases lay between the germline ends. The germline V gene has CDR1 SGHRS and CDR2 YFSETQ. CDR3 sequence (DNA): TGCGCCAGCAGCTGGGAACGGCGTTCCGAGACCCAGTACTTC. Protein: CASSWERRSETQYF.

V gene TRBV12-3 or TRBV12-4 combines with J gene TRBJ1-3; D is unclear. V shed 3 bases and J shed 0 bases, with 9 bases lying between them. The CDR3 extends over 15 amino acids. CDR3 amino acids: CASSFNGCSGNTIYF. The CDR3 nucleotides read TGTGCCAGCAGTTTTAATGGGTGCTCTGGAAACACCATATATTTT.

This clonotype was detected only a few times. The CDR3 region is CSASTSGRMDADTQYF. The CDR3 coding sequence is TGCAGTGCTAGTACTAGCGGGAGAATGGATGCAGATACGCAGTATTTT. The V and J genes are TRBV20-1 and TRBJ2-3; 11 bases line up with TRBD2. The V segment lost 3 bases and the J segment 4 bases; nucleotides outside the gene matches: 9. This CDR3 comprises 16 residues. Germline CDR1 reads DFQATT; CDR2 reads SNEGSKA (reference sequence).

This clonotype occurred a few times. The CDR3 here is CASSLEGGATDTQYF. The CDR3, as DNA: TGTGCCAGCAGTTTGGAGGGGGGGGCCACAGATACGCAGTATTTT. The rearrangement uses TRBV12-3 or TRBV12-4 and TRBJ2-3, with a tentative D call TRBD2 (7 bases). This CDR3 has 15 residues. V lost 3 bases to trimming and J lost 2 bases, with 12 bases between them.

This clonotype was recorded many times. The J gene is TRBJ2-5, the V gene TRBV12-3 or TRBV12-4, with 10 bases matching TRBD1. Germline trimming cut 5 bases from V and 4 bases from J; bases unmatched to any gene: 1. CDR3 size: 13 residues. The chain's CDR3 is CASSRTGGETQYF. CDR3 bases: TGTGCCAGCAGTAGGACAGGGGGAGAGACCCAGTACTTC.

This clonotype has at least ten counts. The chain couples TRBV29-1 to TRBJ1-1; D ambiguous. Germline V lookup: CDR1 SQVTM, CDR2 ANQGSEA. The V end was cut by 3 bases, the J end by 0 bases, with 5 bases between. This CDR3 is 12 amino acids long. DNA of the CDR3: TGCAGCGTTGATGCCATGAACACTGAAGCTTTCTTT. Its translation: CSVDAMNTEAFF.

This chain uses TRBV11-1 with TRBJ2-1; 10 nucleotides line up with TRBD2. The CDR3 runs 16 residues. The V gene's germline CDR1 is SGHAT and CDR2 FQDESV (reference sequence). V shed 4 bases and J 0 bases; nucleotides not matched to a gene: 3. The DNA of the CDR3 is TGTGCCAGCAGCTCGACTAGCGGGCCCTCCTACAATGAGCAGTTCTTC. This codes for CASSSTSGPSYNEQFF.

This chain uses TRBV20-1 with TRBJ1-6; tentatively, D is TRBD1 (5 bases). CDR3 length equals 18 residues. Deletions cut 5 bases from V and 7 bases from J, with 27 bases between. CDR1 and CDR2 from the germline V gene are DFQATT and SNEGSKA (reference sequence). The CDR3 reads CSAFDSRQLRAPNSPLHF. Here the CDR3 DNA reads TGCAGTGCTTTTGACAGTAGACAGCTAAGGGCCCCAAATTCACCCCTCCACTTT.

This clonotype was detected only a few times. The chain joins TRBV20-1 to TRBJ2-5; 8 nucleotides line up with TRBD2. V trimming: 0 bases; J trimming: 5 bases; junction bases outside the gene matches: 8. The CDR3 sequence is 15 residues long. CDR1 and CDR2 (germline): DFQATT, SNEGSKA (reference sequence). The CDR3 nucleotides read TGCAGTGCTAGAGATTTACGGGAGGGCTTGGAGACCCAGTACTTC. Translating it yields CSARDLREGLETQYF.

This clonotype was seen more than once but under ten times. V usage is TRBV20-1 and J usage is TRBJ2-3, with D perhaps matching TRBD2 (8 bases). V shed 0 bases and J shed 7 bases, with 20 bases lying between them. The CDR3 runs to 16 residues. Per the germline V gene, CDR1 is DFQATT and CDR2 is SNEGSKA (reference sequence). The CDR3 here is CSARDREGASGNTQYF. For the CDR3, the DNA is TGCAGTGCTAGAGATCGGGAGGGGGCATCCGGGAATACGCAGTATTTT.